By share of the sample, the clone carrying this T cell receptor beta chain is medium-sized. This sample stems from a study of OX40 agonist ivuxolimab in advanced cancers. J gave up 7 bases and V 2 bases, and 12 bases lay outside the gene matches. Germline lookup yields CDR1 SGDLS and CDR2 YYNGEE. This CDR3 has 17 residues. Generated by immunoSEQ multiplex PCR, the TCRdb table keeps only in-frame clones and is missing some. The table records roughly 72,000 clones, roughly 80% of them present only once. The rearrangement links TRBV9 to TRBJ1-6; TRBD1 matches 7 bases. The sequence came from an adult with an advanced solid tumor such as melanoma, head and neck, liver or kidney cancer. This specimen was CD4+ or CD8+ T cells sorted from blood, taken in a trial of the OX40 agonist ivuxolimab. As DNA, the CDR3 is TGTGCCAGCAGCGTCGGGCAAAGGGGGACAGCAAATTCACCCCTCCACTTT. As protein: CASSVGQRGTANSPLHF. Variable domain in full (rest from reference TRBV9 and TRBJ1-6): DSGVTQTPKHLITATGQRVTLRCSPRSGDLSVYWYQQSLDQGLQFLIQYYNGEERAKGNILERFSAQQFPDLHSELNLSSLELGDSALYFCASSVGQRGTANSPLHFGNGTRLTVT.